These 27 T cell receptor beta chains originate from one sample sequenced in a study of pediatric ulcerative colitis. Measured with immunoSEQ multiplex PCR; TCRdb has only the in-frame clones, and not every one. Found here are 30,000 to 35,000 clones, about 81% of them singletons; the top ten hold 1.1%. Rectal tissue came from one to two pinch biopsies taken at colonoscopy. Sequencing was carried out using gut tissue. Receptors originate from a boy younger than 18 with mild ulcerative colitis.

The chain couples TRBV7-3 to TRBJ1-1; possibly TRBD1 for D (5 bases). Germline CDR1 is SGHTA and CDR2 is FQGTGA. CDR3 length equals 16 residues. Trimming took off 4 bases at V and 0 bases at J, with 15 bases between the two ends. CDR3 DNA: TGTGCCAGCAGCTACAAGCTACAGGTGTTGAACACTGAAGCTTTCTTT. It encodes CASSYKLQVLNTEAFF.

This chain links TRBV7-9 with TRBJ2-1; tentatively, D is TRBD1 or TRBD2 (5 bases each). V was cut by 4 bases and J by 13 bases, with 11 bases left in between. Per germline, CDR1 SEHNR and CDR2 FQNEAQ (reference sequence). CDR3 length equals 11 residues. The CDR3 DNA reads TGTGCCAGCAGCTCTTCCGGGGCCCAGTTCTTC. Protein sequence: CASSSSGAQFF.

CDR3 residues: CASSWDKHQPQHF. The DNA for the CDR3 is TGTGCCAGCTCATGGGACAAGCATCAGCCCCAGCATTTT. The chain uses TRBV18 and TRBJ1-5, with D maybe TRBD1 (6 bases). This CDR3 spans 13 amino acids. The ends were cut back, 5 bases at V and 5 bases at J, with 10 bases in the middle. Germline CDR1 and CDR2: KGHSH and LQKENI.

V usage is TRBV30 and J usage is TRBJ1-1; D remains ambiguous. Germline V lookup: CDR1 GTSNPN, CDR2 SVGIG (reference sequence). This CDR3 region has 16 residues. Trimming took 1 base from V and 1 from J, leaving 16 bases between them. This CDR3 is CAWSDSRTAKNTEAFF. Written as DNA, the CDR3 is TGTGCCTGGAGTGACTCTCGGACGGCTAAGAACACTGAAGCTTTCTTT.

This chain connects TRBV2 to TRBJ1-2; a weak D match, TRBD1 (6 bases). V was clipped by 2 bases and J by 7 bases, with 11 bases between them. Germline V gene sequence: CDR1 SNHLY, CDR2 FYNNEI. The CDR3 runs to 13 residues. The CDR3 DNA is TGTGCCAGCAGTGAACGGGCAGGGGTTGGCTACACCTTC. This codes for CASSERAGVGYTF.

The gene calls are TRBV2 and TRBJ1-2; TRBD1 might be the D (6 bases). Germline V gene sequence: CDR1 SNHLY, CDR2 FYNNEI. Trimming removed 5 bases from V and 2 bases from J, with 9 bases in between. The CDR3 length is 13 residues. The CDR3 here is CASSPTGNYGYTF. DNA for the CDR3: TGTGCCAGCAGTCCCACAGGGAACTATGGCTACACCTTC.

The V gene is TRBV19, the J gene TRBJ1-4, with a possible D match to TRBD1 (6 bases). The V gene's germline CDR1 is LNHDA and CDR2 SQIVND (reference sequence). The V end lost 6 bases, the J end lost 0 bases, and 17 bases lay between the germline ends. The CDR3 has 17 amino acids. CDR3 loop: CASSKDGGAPTNEKLFF. DNA for the CDR3: TGTGCCAGTAGCAAAGACGGGGGGGCCCCAACTAATGAAAAACTGTTTTTT.

The chain uses TRBV7-2 and TRBJ1-2; 8 bases match TRBD1. The CDR3 covers 16 residues. V lost 5 bases to trimming and J lost 7 bases; unmatched junction nucleotides: 15. Germline V lookup: CDR1 SGHTA, CDR2 FQGNSA. This CDR3 reads CASSPKIGQGIRGYTF. CDR3 coding DNA: TGTGCCAGCAGCCCGAAAATCGGACAGGGCATCCGTGGCTACACCTTC. Using reference TRBV7-2 and TRBJ1-2 for the parts outside the CDR3, the full variable domain is GAGVSQSPSNKVTEKGKDVELRCDPISGHTALYWYRQSLGQGLEFLIYFQGNSAPDKSGLPSDRFSAERTGGSVSTLTIQRTQQEDSAVYLCASSPKIGQGIRGYTFGSGTRLTVV.

This chain links TRBV29-1 with TRBJ1-4; TRBD1 might be the D (5 bases). Germline assignment: CDR1 SQVTM and CDR2 ANQGSEA. CDR3 length: 13 residues. Trimming removed 6 bases from V and 5 bases from J, with 13 bases in between. The CDR3 DNA reads as TGCAGCGTGGGGGTACGGGTGAATGAAAAACTGTTTTTT. This translates into CSVGVRVNEKLFF.

This chain joins TRBV27 and TRBJ2-1; 7 bases map to TRBD2. CDR1 and CDR2 (germline): MNHEY, SMNVEV (reference sequence). The CDR3 has 12 residues. J lost 6 bases, V lost 6 bases, and 2 bases had no gene match. In DNA form, the CDR3 reads TGTGCCAGCAGCGGGGGGTCCAATGAGCAGTTCTTC. Encoded protein: CASSGGSNEQFF.

This clone has just one count. V usage is TRBV7-2 and J usage is TRBJ2-5, with D tentatively TRBD1 (6 bases). The CDR3 extends over 13 amino acids. Germline V CDR1 and CDR2: SGHTA, FQGNSA. Trimming pared 1 base from V and 7 bases from J, leaving 10 bases between. In DNA, the CDR3 is TGTGCCAGCAGCTTAGGCAGGGGCGCGACCCAGTACTTC. Its protein product is CASSLGRGATQYF.

The chain has TRBV4-1 and TRBJ2-1; 8 bases map to TRBD2. Unmatched junction bases numbered 12, after V lost 4 bases and J lost 4 bases. Germline V gene sequence: CDR1 MGHRA, CDR2 YSYEKL. The CDR3 length is 17 residues. The chain's CDR3 is CASSPRWRGVVYNEQFF. The CDR3 DNA follows: TGCGCCAGCAGCCCTCGATGGCGGGGGGTAGTATACAATGAGCAGTTCTTC.

The gene calls are TRBV11-2 and TRBJ2-7; 10 nucleotides agree with TRBD1. Germline trimming cut 6 bases from V and 4 bases from J; bases unmatched to any gene: 6. The CDR3 is 14 residues long. CDR1 is SGHAT and CDR2 is FQNNGV in the germline V gene. The CDR3 DNA sequence: TGTGCCAGCAGAAAGCCGGGACAGGGGTACGAGCAGTACTTC. Translated: CASRKPGQGYEQYF.

This chain joins TRBV2 and TRBJ2-5; D call uncertain. CDR3 length: 12 amino acids. V was clipped by 1 base and J by 8 bases, with 8 bases between them. The germline CDR1 and CDR2 sequences are SNHLY and FYNNEI. The CDR3, as DNA: TGTGCCAGCAGTGAAGGTAGTGAAACCCAGTACTTC. Its translation: CASSEGSETQYF. Using reference TRBV2 and TRBJ2-5 for the parts outside the CDR3, the full variable domain is EPEVTQTPSHQVTQMGQEVILRCVPISNHLYFYWYRQILGQKVEFLVSFYNNEISEKSEIFDDQFSVERPDGSNFTLKIRSTKLEDSAMYFCASSEGSETQYFGPGTRLLVL.

DNA for the CDR3: TGTGCCAGCAGCCCCCGACCGAGGACAGGGGATGGAAACACCATATATTTT. Translation gives CASSPRPRTGDGNTIYF. The rearrangement joins TRBV7-6 to TRBJ1-3; TRBD1 agrees at 9 bases. In germline, CDR1 is SGHVS, CDR2 FNYEAQ. The CDR3 totals 17 residues. The V segment lost 5 bases and the J segment 3 bases; nucleotides outside the gene matches: 11.

This clone was counted once. This rearrangement joins TRBV5-1 to TRBJ1-2; 8 bases map to TRBD1. CDR3 length equals 15 residues. The J segment lost 1 base and the V segment lost 4 bases, leaving 6 bases of the junction unmatched. The germline V gene has CDR1 SGHRS and CDR2 YFSETQ. CDR3 amino acids: CASSPRQGINYGYTF. CDR3 nucleotide sequence: TGCGCCAGCAGCCCGCGACAGGGGATTAACTATGGCTACACCTTC.

The CDR3 loop is CASSLTQTSGRPDTQYF. DNA of the CDR3: TGTGCCAGCAGTTTAACTCAGACTAGCGGGCGACCAGATACGCAGTATTTT. The rearrangement links TRBV27 to TRBJ2-3; 10 bases fit TRBD2. This CDR3 region has 17 residues. The trim removed 2 bases at V and 4 bases at J, leaving 9 bases unmatched. Germline V lookup: CDR1 MNHEY, CDR2 SMNVEV (reference sequence).

V and J are TRBV5-1 and TRBJ1-1; maybe TRBD1 (5 bases). The CDR3 runs 15 residues. V lost 0 bases and J 1 base, leaving 10 bases between the germline ends. The germline gives CDR1 SGHRS, CDR2 YFSETQ. CDR3 DNA: TGCGCCAGCAGCTTGGGCTCGGGGACGAACACTGAAGCTTTCTTT. It translates to CASSLGSGTNTEAFF.

The V call is TRBV11-2, the J call TRBJ1-3; no clear D gene. The CDR3 runs 17 residues. CDR1 SGHAT and CDR2 FQNNGV come from the germline V gene. V was shortened by 1 base and J by 0 bases, with 13 bases between the two germline ends. CDR3 bases: TGTGCCAGCAGCTTAGGCTCGCGCAGGAGCTCTGGAAACACCATATATTTT. Its translation is CASSLGSRRSSGNTIYF.

In its sample, this clone was seen once. V usage is TRBV5-1 and J usage is TRBJ2-7; no reliable D call. Between the trimmed V and J ends, which lost 3 bases and 3 bases, there was a span of 7 bases. The CDR3 loop spans 12 amino acids. Germline V lookup: CDR1 SGHRS, CDR2 YFSETQ. The DNA of the CDR3 is TGCGCCAGCAGCTCTGAATTCTACGAGCAGTACTTC. Translation: CASSSEFYEQYF.

The chain employs TRBV19 and TRBJ1-4; D unclear. V shed 2 bases and J shed 0 bases, with 13 bases lying between them. Germline V gene lookup returns CDR1 LNHDA and CDR2 SQIVND (reference sequence). This CDR3 region has 17 residues. CDR3: CASSIWEFPSTNEKLFF. DNA of the CDR3: TGTGCCAGTAGTATATGGGAGTTCCCTTCAACTAATGAAAAACTGTTTTTT.

The rearrangement joins TRBV9 to TRBJ2-3; tentative D call: TRBD1 (5 bases). The CDR3 is made up of 15 amino acids. CDR1 is SGDLS and CDR2 is YYNGEE in the germline V gene. Deletions cut 6 bases from V and 1 base from J, with 15 bases between. The CDR3 reads CASTQGRARTDTQYF. DNA for the CDR3: TGTGCCAGCACTCAGGGAAGGGCGCGCACAGATACGCAGTATTTT.

The V call is TRBV6-5, the J call TRBJ1-4, with a weak D call TRBD1 (5 bases). This CDR3 spans 14 amino acids. CDR1 and CDR2 (germline): MNHEY, SVGAGI. Trimming shortened V by 3 bases and J by 7 bases, and 12 bases separated the two germline ends. The CDR3 sequence: CASSYYSGGEKLFF. CDR3 DNA: TGTGCCAGCAGTTATTACAGCGGGGGTGAAAAACTGTTTTTT.

This clone has only one observation. The V gene is TRBV5-1, the J gene TRBJ2-3; 9 bases line up with TRBD2. The J segment lost 0 bases and the V segment lost 0 bases, leaving 8 bases of the junction unmatched. The CDR3 sequence is 18 residues long. Germline lookup yields CDR1 SGHRS and CDR2 YFSETQ. CDR3 in amino acids: CASSLALAGIKSTDTQYF. The DNA for the CDR3 is TGCGCCAGCAGCTTGGCGCTAGCGGGGATAAAGAGCACAGATACGCAGTATTTT.

V and J are TRBV5-4 and TRBJ2-7, with D perhaps matching TRBD1 or TRBD2 (5 bases each). Germline CDR1 SGHNT, CDR2 YYREEE (reference sequence). The CDR3 is 15 amino acids. V shed 0 bases and J shed 0 bases, with 10 bases lying between them. The CDR3 nucleotides are TGTGCCAGCAGCTTGGGGGGGAGAAGCTCCTACGAGCAGTACTTC. Protein product: CASSLGGRSSYEQYF.

The V call is TRBV9, the J call TRBJ1-4; 10 nucleotides match TRBD1. Germline lookup yields CDR1 SGDLS and CDR2 YYNGEE. CDR3 length: 14 residues. Trimming at V came to 0 bases and at J to 7 bases, leaving 0 bases not matched to a gene. Here the CDR3 reads CASSVGQGAEKLFF. In nucleotides, the CDR3 is TGTGCCAGCAGCGTAGGACAGGGGGCTGAAAAACTGTTTTTT.

The CDR3 nucleotides are TGTGCCAGCAGTTTATTGGGGGGTACCCTCAATGAGCAGTTCTTC. The encoded protein is CASSLLGGTLNEQFF. This chain joins TRBV27 and TRBJ2-1, with D possibly matching TRBD2 (6 bases). The CDR3 contains 15 residues. Per the germline V gene, CDR1 is MNHEY and CDR2 is SMNVEV (reference sequence). With 1 base removed from V and 6 bases from J, the gap between germline ends came to 13 bases.